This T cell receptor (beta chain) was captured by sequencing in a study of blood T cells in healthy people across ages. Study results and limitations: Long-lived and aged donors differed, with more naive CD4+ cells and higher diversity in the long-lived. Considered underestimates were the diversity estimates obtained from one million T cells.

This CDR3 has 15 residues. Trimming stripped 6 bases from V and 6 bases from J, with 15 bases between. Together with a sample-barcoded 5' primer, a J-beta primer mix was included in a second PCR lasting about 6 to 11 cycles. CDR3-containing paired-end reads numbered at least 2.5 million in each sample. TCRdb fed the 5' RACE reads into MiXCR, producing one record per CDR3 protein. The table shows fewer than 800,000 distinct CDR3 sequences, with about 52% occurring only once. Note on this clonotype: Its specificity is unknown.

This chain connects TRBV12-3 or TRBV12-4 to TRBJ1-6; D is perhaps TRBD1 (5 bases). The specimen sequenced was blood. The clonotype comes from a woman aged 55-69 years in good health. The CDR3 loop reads CASSGAGQINSPLHF. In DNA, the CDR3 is TGTGCCAGCAGCGGGGCGGGCCAGATTAATTCACCCCTCCACTTT.